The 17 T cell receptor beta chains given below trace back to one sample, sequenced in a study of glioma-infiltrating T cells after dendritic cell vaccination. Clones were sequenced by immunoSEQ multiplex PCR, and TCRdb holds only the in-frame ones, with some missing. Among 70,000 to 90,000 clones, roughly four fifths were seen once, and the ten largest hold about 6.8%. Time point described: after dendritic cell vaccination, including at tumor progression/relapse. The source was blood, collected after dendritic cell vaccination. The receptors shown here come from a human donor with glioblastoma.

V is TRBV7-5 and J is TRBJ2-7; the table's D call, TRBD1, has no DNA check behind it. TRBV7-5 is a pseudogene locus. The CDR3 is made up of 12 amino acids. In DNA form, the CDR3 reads TGTGCCCAGGAGGACAGTCCCTACGAGCAGTACTTC. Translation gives CAQEDSPYEQYF.

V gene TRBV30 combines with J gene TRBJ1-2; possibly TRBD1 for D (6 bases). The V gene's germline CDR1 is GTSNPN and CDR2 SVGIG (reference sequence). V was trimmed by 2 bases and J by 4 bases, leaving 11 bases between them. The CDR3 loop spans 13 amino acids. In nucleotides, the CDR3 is TGTGCCTGGAGTTTGGGACAAGGCTATGGCTACACCTTC. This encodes CAWSLGQGYGYTF.

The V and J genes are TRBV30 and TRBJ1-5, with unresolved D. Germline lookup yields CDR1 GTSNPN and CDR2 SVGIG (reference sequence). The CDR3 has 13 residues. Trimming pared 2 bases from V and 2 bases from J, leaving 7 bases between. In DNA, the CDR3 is TGTGCCTGGAGTCAAGAGGGCAATCAGCCCCAGCATTTT. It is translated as CAWSQEGNQPQHF.

The CDR3 region has the DNA TGTGCCAGCAGGTGGACAACGAACACTGAAGCTTTCTTT. Amino acids: CASRWTTNTEAFF. The genes are TRBV7-2 and TRBJ1-1; the D gene is possibly TRBD1 (5 bases). The germline CDR1 and CDR2 sequences are SGHTA and FQGNSA. The CDR3 has 13 residues. Trimming stripped 6 bases from V and 1 base from J, with 9 bases between.

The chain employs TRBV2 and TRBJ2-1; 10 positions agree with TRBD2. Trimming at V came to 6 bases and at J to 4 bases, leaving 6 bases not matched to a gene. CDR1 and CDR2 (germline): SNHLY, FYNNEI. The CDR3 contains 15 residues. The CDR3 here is CASREEAGGYNEQFF. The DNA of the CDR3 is TGTGCCAGCAGGGAGGAAGCGGGGGGGTACAATGAGCAGTTCTTC.

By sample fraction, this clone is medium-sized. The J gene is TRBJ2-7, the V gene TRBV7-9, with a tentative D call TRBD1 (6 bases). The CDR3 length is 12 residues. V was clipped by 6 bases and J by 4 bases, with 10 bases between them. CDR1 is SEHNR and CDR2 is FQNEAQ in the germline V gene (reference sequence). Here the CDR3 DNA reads TGTGCCAGCAGTTTTCAGGGGTACGAGCAGTACTTC. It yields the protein CASSFQGYEQYF.

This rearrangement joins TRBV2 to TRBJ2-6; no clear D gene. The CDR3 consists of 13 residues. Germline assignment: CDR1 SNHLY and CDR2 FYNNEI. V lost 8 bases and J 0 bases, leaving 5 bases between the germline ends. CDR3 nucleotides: TGTGCCAGCCAGGCCTCTGGGGCCAACGTCCTGACTTTC. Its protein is CASQASGANVLTF.

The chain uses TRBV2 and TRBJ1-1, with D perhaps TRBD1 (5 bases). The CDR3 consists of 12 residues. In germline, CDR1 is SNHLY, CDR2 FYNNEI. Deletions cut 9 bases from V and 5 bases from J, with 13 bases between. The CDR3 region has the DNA TGTGCCAGTAATGGGGGGAGGACTGAAGCTTTCTTT. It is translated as CASNGGRTEAFF.

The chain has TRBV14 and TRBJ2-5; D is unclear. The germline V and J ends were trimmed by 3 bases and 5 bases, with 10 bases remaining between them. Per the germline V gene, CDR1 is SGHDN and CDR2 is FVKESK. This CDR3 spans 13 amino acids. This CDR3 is CASSQGPEETQYF. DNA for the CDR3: TGTGCCAGCAGCCAGGGCCCTGAGGAGACCCAGTACTTC.

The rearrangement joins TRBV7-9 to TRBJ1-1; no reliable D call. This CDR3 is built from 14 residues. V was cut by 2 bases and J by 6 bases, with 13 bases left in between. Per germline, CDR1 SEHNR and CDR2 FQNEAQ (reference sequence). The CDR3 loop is CASSLSGSDPEAFF. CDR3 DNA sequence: TGTGCCAGCAGCTTATCAGGTTCGGATCCTGAAGCTTTCTTT.

The CDR3 DNA sequence: TGTGCCAGCAGTTCTGGAGACAGGGGAAGGGATCAGCCCCAGCATTTT. It codes for CASSSGDRGRDQPQHF. The J gene is TRBJ1-5, the V gene TRBV6-6; TRBD1 agrees at 8 bases. Germline CDR1 and CDR2: MNHNY and SVGAGI (reference sequence). The CDR3 totals 16 residues. The junction had 10 bases not matched to a gene; V was cut back by 4 bases and J by 5 bases.

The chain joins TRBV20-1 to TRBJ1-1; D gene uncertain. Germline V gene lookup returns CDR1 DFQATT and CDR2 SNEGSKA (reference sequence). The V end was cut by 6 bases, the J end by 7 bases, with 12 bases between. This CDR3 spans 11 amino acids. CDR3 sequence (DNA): TGCAGTGCACGAGGGTATGGTGAAGCTTTCTTT. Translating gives CSARGYGEAFF.

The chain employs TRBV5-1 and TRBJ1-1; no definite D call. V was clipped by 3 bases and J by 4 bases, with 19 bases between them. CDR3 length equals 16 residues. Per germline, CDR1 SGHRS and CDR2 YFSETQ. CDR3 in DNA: TGCGCCAGCAGCTCTCTAGGTAAATCCGCGGGCACTGAAGCTTTCTTT. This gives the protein CASSSLGKSAGTEAFF. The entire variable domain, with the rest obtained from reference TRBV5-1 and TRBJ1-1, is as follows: KAGVTQTPRYLIKTRGQQVTLSCSPISGHRSVSWYQQTPGQGLQFLFEYFSETQRNKGNFPGRFSGRQFSNSRSEMNVSTLELGDSALYLCASSSLGKSAGTEAFFGQGTRLTVV.

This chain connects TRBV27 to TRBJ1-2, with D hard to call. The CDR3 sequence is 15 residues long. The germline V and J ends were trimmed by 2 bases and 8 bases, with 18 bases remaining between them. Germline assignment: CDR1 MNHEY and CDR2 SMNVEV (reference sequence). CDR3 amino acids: CASSLSVGSGRGYTF. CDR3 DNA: TGTGCCAGCAGTTTAAGCGTAGGAAGTGGAAGAGGCTACACCTTC.

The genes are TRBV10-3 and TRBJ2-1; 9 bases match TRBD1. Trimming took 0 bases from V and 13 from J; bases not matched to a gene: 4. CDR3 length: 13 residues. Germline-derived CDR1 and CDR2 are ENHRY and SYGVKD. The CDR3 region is CAISESGTGSQFF. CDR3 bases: TGTGCCATCAGTGAGTCAGGGACAGGGAGTCAGTTCTTC.

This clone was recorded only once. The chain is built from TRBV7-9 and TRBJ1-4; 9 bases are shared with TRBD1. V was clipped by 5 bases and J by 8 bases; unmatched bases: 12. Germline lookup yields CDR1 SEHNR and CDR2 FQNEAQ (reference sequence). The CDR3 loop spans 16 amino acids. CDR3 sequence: CASSARPGQGVEKLFF. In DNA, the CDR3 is TGTGCCAGCAGCGCAAGACCGGGACAGGGTGTAGAAAAACTGTTTTTT. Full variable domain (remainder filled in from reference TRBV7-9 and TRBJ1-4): DTGVSQNPRHKITKRGQNVTFRCDPISEHNRLYWYRQTLGQGPEFLTYFQNEAQLEKSRLLSDRFSAERPKGSFSTLEIQRTEQGDSAMYLCASSARPGQGVEKLFFGSGTQLSVL.

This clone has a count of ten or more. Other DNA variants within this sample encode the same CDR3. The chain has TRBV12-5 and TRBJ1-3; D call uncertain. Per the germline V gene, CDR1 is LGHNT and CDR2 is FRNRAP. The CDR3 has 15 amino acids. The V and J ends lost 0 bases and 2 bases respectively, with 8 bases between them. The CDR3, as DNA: TGTGCTAGTGGTTTGGTACTAACTGCTGGAAACACCATATATTTT. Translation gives CASGLVLTAGNTIYF.